This is a list of T cell receptor beta chains from one sample in a study of blood T cells in healthy people across ages. TCRdb re-called the 5' RACE reads through MiXCR, storing one row per CDR3 protein. This sample has around 580,000 distinct CDR3 sequences, with 40% to 55% found just once. The sequenced sample was blood. Every receptor here comes from a man older than 75 in good health. The CDR3 runs from the conserved cysteine through the conserved F or W.

V,J,CDR3
TRBV2,TRBJ2-6,CASSVSRSGANVLTF
TRBV4-3,TRBJ1-6,CASSHQDRASGSPLHF
TRBV6-2/TRBV6-3,TRBJ2-1,CASSWGAGSGNEQFF
TRBV20-1,TRBJ1-2,CSARVEPSGFLYGYTF
TRBV20-1,TRBJ2-5,CSARFSLETQYF
TRBV7-9,TRBJ1-1,CASSLGDRGQAEAFF
TRBV3-1,TRBJ1-1,CASSPRRGAGTEAFF
TRBV7-8,TRBJ2-7,CASSGWTSSNYEQYF
TRBV5-1,TRBJ2-1,CASSLVASGAFNEQFF
TRBV12-3/TRBV12-4,NA,CASSRTTRTYEQYF
TRBV7-2,TRBJ1-1,CASSLSPGVTEAFF
TRBV5-1,TRBJ2-5,CASTGDQETQYF
TRBV4-1,TRBJ2-5,CASSPGPRVGTQYF
TRBV12-5,TRBJ2-5,CASGLVPVSGKLGETQYF
TRBV15,TRBJ1-1,CATSQSGVQVYTEAFF
TRBV29-1,TRBJ1-2,CSVERAGDLPNYGYTF
TRBV6-5,TRBJ2-6,CASSYQQDSGANVLTF
TRBV7-2,TRBJ1-1,CASSLRSAANTEAFF
TRBV10-3,TRBJ1-2,CAISLRGDFNYGYTF
TRBV7-9,TRBJ2-7,CASSLDQGVYEQYF